The clone carrying this T cell receptor beta chain was found once. The source of the sample is a study of blood T cell repertoires in COVID-19. Overall study: Spain, Italy and the United States supplied samples that represented acute and convalescent COVID-19. PBMCs, B-cell-depleted T cells, or T cells provided the cDNA or gDNA that made up the material.

Original handling: Estimates of nucleated cell counts were drawn from the amplification of reference gene primers. The method was immunoSEQ multiplex PCR; TCRdb's version includes in-frame clones alone and lacks a portion of them. Clone size and V and J calls were adopted from that table, with D and trimming inferred from the DNA. In the table there are 15,000 to 20,000 clones, 65% to 85% of which are singletons. The sequence was collected from a human donor in a cohort sampled during active COVID-19. The sample was peripheral blood.

The DNA for the CDR3 is TGTGCCAGTGCCTCGGGCAGGGACACCGGGGAGCTGTTTTTT. Its translation is CASASGRDTGELFF. This rearrangement joins TRBV19 to TRBJ2-2; D might be TRBD1 (5 bases). The germline V gene has CDR1 LNHDA and CDR2 SQIVND (reference sequence). The V gene lost 8 bases and the J gene lost 3 bases, with 13 bases spanning the gap. CDR3 size: 14 residues.